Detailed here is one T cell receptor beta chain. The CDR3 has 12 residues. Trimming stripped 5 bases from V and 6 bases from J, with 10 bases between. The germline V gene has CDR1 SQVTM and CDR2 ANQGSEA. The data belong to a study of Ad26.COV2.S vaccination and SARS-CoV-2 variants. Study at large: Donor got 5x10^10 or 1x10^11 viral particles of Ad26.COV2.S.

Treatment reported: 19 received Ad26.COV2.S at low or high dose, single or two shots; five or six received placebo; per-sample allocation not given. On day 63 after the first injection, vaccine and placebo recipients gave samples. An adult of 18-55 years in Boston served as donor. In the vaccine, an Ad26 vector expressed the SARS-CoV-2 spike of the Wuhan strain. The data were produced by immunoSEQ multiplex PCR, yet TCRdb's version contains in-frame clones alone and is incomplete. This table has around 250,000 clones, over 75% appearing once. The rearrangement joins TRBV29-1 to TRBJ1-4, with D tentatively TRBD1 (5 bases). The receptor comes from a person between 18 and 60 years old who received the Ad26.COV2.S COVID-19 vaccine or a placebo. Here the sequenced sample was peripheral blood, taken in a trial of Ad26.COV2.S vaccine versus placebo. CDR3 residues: CSVRTRDEKLFF. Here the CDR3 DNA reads TGCAGCGTTCGGACACGCGATGAAAAACTGTTTTTT. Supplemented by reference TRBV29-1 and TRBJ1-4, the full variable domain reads SAVISQKPSRDICQRGTSLTIQCQVDSQVTMMFWYRQQPGQSLTLIATANQGSEATYESGFVIDKFPISRPNLTFSTLTVSNMSPEDSSIYLCSVRTRDEKLFFGSGTQLSVL.